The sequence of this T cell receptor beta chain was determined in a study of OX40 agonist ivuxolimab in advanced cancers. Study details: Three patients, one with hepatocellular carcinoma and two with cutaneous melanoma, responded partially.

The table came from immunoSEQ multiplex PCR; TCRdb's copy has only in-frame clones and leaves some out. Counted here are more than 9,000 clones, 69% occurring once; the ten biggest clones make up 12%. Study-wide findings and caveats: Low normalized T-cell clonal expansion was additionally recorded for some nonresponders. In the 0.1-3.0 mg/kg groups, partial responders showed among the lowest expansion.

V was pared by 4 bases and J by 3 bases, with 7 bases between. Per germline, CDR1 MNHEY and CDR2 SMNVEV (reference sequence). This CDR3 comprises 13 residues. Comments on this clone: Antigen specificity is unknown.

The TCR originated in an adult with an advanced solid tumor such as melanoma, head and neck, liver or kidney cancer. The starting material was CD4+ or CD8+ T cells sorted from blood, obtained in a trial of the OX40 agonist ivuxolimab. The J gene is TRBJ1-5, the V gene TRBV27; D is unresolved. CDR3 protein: CASSSVLNQPQHF. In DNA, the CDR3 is TGTGCCAGCAGTTCGGTCCTCAATCAGCCCCAGCATTTT.